The 20 T cell receptor beta chains below all came from one sample that was sequenced in a study of PD-L1 blockade in urothelial cancer. Specified time point: pretreatment peripheral blood. The data were produced by immunoSEQ multiplex PCR, yet TCRdb's version contains in-frame clones alone and is incomplete. The table has 35,000 to 50,000 clones, approximately 80% seen once. The specimen was PBMCs, collected around atezolizumab (anti-PD-L1) treatment. These receptor sequences come from a man aged 55 to 70 with urothelial cancer.

The rearrangement joins TRBV5-1 to TRBJ1-6, with 7 bases matching TRBD1. CDR1 is SGHRS, CDR2 YFSETQ, per germline. J gave up 6 bases and V 2 bases, and 5 bases lay outside the gene matches. This CDR3 contains 15 residues. The CDR3 nucleotides are TGCGCCAGCAGCTTAGAGACAGGGAGTAATTCACCCCTCCACTTT. Translating it yields CASSLETGSNSPLHF.

The rearrangement joins TRBV4-2 to TRBJ2-7, with 10 bases matching TRBD1. The V segment lost 4 bases and the J segment 4 bases; nucleotides outside the gene matches: 7. In germline, CDR1 is LGHNA, CDR2 YNFKEQ. The CDR3 is made up of 15 amino acids. This CDR3 reads CASSPSTGQGYEQYF. The CDR3 nucleotides are TGTGCCAGCAGCCCCTCCACGGGACAGGGGTACGAGCAGTACTTC.

This clone was counted only a few times. The chain employs TRBV2 and TRBJ2-2; 11 nucleotides line up with TRBD2. The CDR3 spans 16 residues. V dropped 6 bases and J dropped 2; count of bases not matched to a gene: 5. The germline gives CDR1 SNHLY, CDR2 FYNNEI. CDR3 amino acids: CASRVSGGANTGELFF. The CDR3 DNA reads as TGTGCCAGCAGAGTTAGCGGGGGGGCCAACACCGGGGAGCTGTTTTTT.

This chain connects TRBV5-6 to TRBJ1-2; TRBD1 aligns across 10 bases. V gave up 5 bases and J gave up 7 bases; unmatched junction bases: 8. This CDR3 comprises 14 residues. Germline V gene sequence: CDR1 SGHDT, CDR2 YYEEEE. For the CDR3, the DNA is TGTGCCAGCAGTCCAAGGACAGGGGGAGGTGGCTACACCTTC. As protein: CASSPRTGGGGYTF.

The chain carries TRBV7-2 and TRBJ2-7; D is perhaps TRBD2 (6 bases). The CDR3 has 17 residues. V was clipped by 1 base and J by 1 base, with 17 bases between them. The germline gives CDR1 SGHTA, CDR2 FQGNSA. The CDR3 is CASSLVLTLAPSYEQYF. Here the CDR3 DNA reads TGTGCCAGCAGCTTAGTATTAACCCTAGCGCCATCCTACGAGCAGTACTTC.

This clone was found a few times. The chain links TRBV19 to TRBJ2-1, with 10 bases aligning to TRBD2. Germline CDR1 is LNHDA and CDR2 is SQIVND (reference sequence). V shed 7 bases and J 6 bases; nucleotides not matched to a gene: 9. The CDR3 sequence is 15 residues long. The CDR3 sequence: CASKIGTSEFNEQFF. The CDR3 coding sequence is TGTGCCAGTAAAATCGGGACTAGCGAATTCAATGAGCAGTTCTTC.

The chain links TRBV28 to TRBJ2-1; 9 bases align to TRBD1. Looked up from germline, CDR1 is MDHEN and CDR2 is SYDVKM. This CDR3 is 17 amino acids long. The V segment lost 7 bases and the J segment 1 base; nucleotides outside the gene matches: 11. Written as DNA, the CDR3 is TGTGCCAGCAAAACAGGGGGCGGACCTCATTCCTACAATGAGCAGTTCTTC. It codes for CASKTGGGPHSYNEQFF. The full variable domain, its missing parts supplied by reference TRBV28 and TRBJ2-1, is DVKVTQSSRYLVKRTGEKVFLECVQDMDHENMFWYRQDPGLGLRLIYFSYDVKMKEKGDIPEGYSVSREKKERFSLILESASTNQTSMYLCASKTGGGPHSYNEQFFGPGTRLTVL.

The V gene is TRBV6-1, the J gene TRBJ2-7; D is ambiguous. Germline loops: CDR1 MNHNS, CDR2 SASEGT. CDR3 size: 14 residues. V lost 7 bases to trimming and J lost 0 bases, with 13 bases between them. The CDR3 DNA is TGTGCCAGCAATTATTATCCCCCCTCCTACGAGCAGTACTTC. The encoded protein is CASNYYPPSYEQYF.

J is TRBJ2-7 and V is TRBV7-9; possibly TRBD1 for D (6 bases). V dropped 11 bases and J dropped 0 bases, with 14 bases sitting between them. There are 13 residues in the CDR3. CDR1 and CDR2 from the germline V gene are SEHNR and FQNEAQ (reference sequence). The CDR3 nucleotides are TGTGCCGCCTCAGGGGATAGCTCCTACGAGCAGTACTTC. This translates into CAASGDSSYEQYF.

This clone was detected once. The J gene is TRBJ1-3, the V gene TRBV4-1; 7 bases align to TRBD1. The CDR3 contains 15 residues. In germline, CDR1 is MGHRA, CDR2 YSYEKL. V lost 2 bases to trimming and J lost 2 bases; unmatched junction nucleotides: 3. CDR3 amino acids: CASSQPDRAGNTIYF. CDR3 bases: TGCGCCAGCAGCCAACCCGACAGGGCTGGAAACACCATATATTTT.

The chain is built from TRBV4-1 and TRBJ2-3; the match to TRBD1 covers 7 bases. The V gene end was trimmed by 3 bases and the J gene end by 4 bases; junction bases not matched to a gene: 4. The length of the CDR3 is 14 residues. The germline CDR1 and CDR2 sequences are MGHRA and YSYEKL. CDR3 loop: CASSQLQGPDTQYF. CDR3 coding DNA: TGCGCCAGCAGCCAGCTACAGGGGCCAGATACGCAGTATTTT.

The chain joins TRBV10-2 to TRBJ2-3, with 13 bases lining up with TRBD2. Per the germline V gene, CDR1 is WSHSY and CDR2 is SAAADI. The CDR3 covers 17 residues. V gave up 5 bases and J gave up 3 bases; unmatched junction bases: 8. CDR3 sequence: CASSSTSGGVWTDTQYF. The DNA of the CDR3 is TGCGCCAGCAGTTCTACTAGCGGGGGGGTTTGGACAGATACGCAGTATTTT.

The chain is built from TRBV18 and TRBJ1-1, with 8 positions matching TRBD1. Looked up from germline, CDR1 is KGHSH and CDR2 is LQKENI. V shed 8 bases, J shed 1 base, and the junction held 12 bases outside the gene matches. This CDR3 comprises 16 residues. This chain's CDR3 is CASRAGGATGNTEAFF. The CDR3 bases are TGTGCCAGCCGAGCAGGGGGCGCGACAGGGAACACTGAAGCTTTCTTT.

The chain has TRBV5-4 and TRBJ2-3, with D uncertain. The CDR3 is 14 amino acids. Germline-derived CDR1 and CDR2 are SGHNT and YYREEE (reference sequence). V lost 5 bases, J lost 0 bases, and 10 bases lay in between. The CDR3 DNA is TGTGCCAGCAGGCTATTCTCTAGCACAGATACGCAGTATTTT. Translating gives CASRLFSSTDTQYF.

The V gene is TRBV27, the J gene TRBJ2-2; D is unclear. This CDR3 spans 15 amino acids. Trimming left V 4 bases short and J 0 bases short, with 9 bases between. CDR1 is MNHEY, CDR2 SMNVEV, per germline (reference sequence). CDR3 amino acids: CASSWQASNTGELFF. DNA of the CDR3: TGTGCCAGCAGTTGGCAAGCGTCGAACACCGGGGAGCTGTTTTTT.

Only a few counts were recorded for this clone. V is TRBV28 and J is TRBJ1-1; TRBD1 aligns across 10 bases. V was clipped by 3 bases and J by 2 bases; unmatched bases: 3. The CDR3 sequence is 15 residues long. Germline values: CDR1 MDHEN, CDR2 SYDVKM. CDR3 protein: CASSLTGGRNTEAFF. The CDR3, as DNA: TGTGCCAGCAGTTTGACAGGGGGCAGAAACACTGAAGCTTTCTTT.

V and J are TRBV10-2 and TRBJ2-7; 7 positions match TRBD2. The ends lost 1 base at V and 0 bases at J; junction bases unmatched: 6. The CDR3 runs to 16 residues. Germline assignment: CDR1 WSHSY and CDR2 SAAADI. This chain's CDR3 is CASSEFERGSSYEQYF. DNA for the CDR3: TGCGCCAGCAGTGAGTTTGAGCGGGGAAGCTCCTACGAGCAGTACTTC.

The chain links TRBV7-9 to TRBJ2-1; D unclear. Germline V gives CDR1 SEHNR, CDR2 FQNEAQ (reference sequence). The CDR3 runs 12 residues. Trimming shortened V by 5 bases and J by 12 bases, and 14 bases separated the two germline ends. The CDR3 protein is CASSPELERQFF. The CDR3 DNA is TGTGCCAGCAGCCCTGAGTTGGAGAGGCAGTTCTTC.

The chain carries TRBV6-1 and TRBJ2-7, with D perhaps matching TRBD2 (7 bases). CDR3 length: 14 residues. V was trimmed by 6 bases and J by 0 bases, leaving 12 bases between them. Germline V gives CDR1 MNHNS, CDR2 SASEGT. The CDR3 loop reads CASRGGATSYEQYF. The CDR3 region has the DNA TGTGCCAGCAGGGGGGGGGCCACCTCCTACGAGCAGTACTTC.

The chain carries TRBV27 and TRBJ2-7; no reliable D call. This CDR3 comprises 13 residues. CDR1 is MNHEY and CDR2 is SMNVEV in the germline V gene (reference sequence). V gave up 8 bases and J gave up 0 bases, with 11 bases separating them. The CDR3 protein is CASRGTSSYEQYF. The CDR3 DNA follows: TGTGCCAGCCGCGGCACCAGCTCCTACGAGCAGTACTTC.